This TCR beta chain was sequenced during a study of identical twins. V lost 1 base, J lost 0 bases, and 12 bases lay in between. CDR3 length equals 15 residues. Germline CDR1 reads DFQATT; CDR2 reads SNEGSKA (reference sequence). No donor was unhealthy or non-Caucasian. TCRdb passed the 5' RACE reads through MiXCR, listing each CDR3 protein once. The sample holds about 490,000 distinct CDR3 sequences, roughly 15% seen once. This clonotype was detected ten times or more. The same sample was also used in a study of yellow fever vaccine responses in identical twins.

The sequence was collected from a woman aged 18-29 years in good health. J is TRBJ1-2 and V is TRBV20-1, with D perhaps matching TRBD1 (5 bases). Sequencing was done on a sample of CD4+ T cells sorted from blood. The CDR3 region is CSARVGATSNYGYTF. The CDR3 DNA sequence: TGCAGTGCTAGAGTAGGGGCGACCTCTAACTATGGCTACACCTTC.